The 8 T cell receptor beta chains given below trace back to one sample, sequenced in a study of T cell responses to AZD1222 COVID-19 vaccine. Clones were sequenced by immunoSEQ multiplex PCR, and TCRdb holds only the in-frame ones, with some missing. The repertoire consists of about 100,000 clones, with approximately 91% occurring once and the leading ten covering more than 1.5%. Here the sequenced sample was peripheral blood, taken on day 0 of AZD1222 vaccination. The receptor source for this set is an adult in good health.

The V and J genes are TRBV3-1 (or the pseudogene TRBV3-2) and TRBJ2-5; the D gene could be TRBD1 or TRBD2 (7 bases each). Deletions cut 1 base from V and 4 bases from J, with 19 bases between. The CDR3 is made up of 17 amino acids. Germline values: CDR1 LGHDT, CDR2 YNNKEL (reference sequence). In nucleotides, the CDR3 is TGTGCCAGCAGCCAAGGGACCGGCAGGGGGGGCGGAGAGACCCAGTACTTC. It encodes CASSQGTGRGGGETQYF.

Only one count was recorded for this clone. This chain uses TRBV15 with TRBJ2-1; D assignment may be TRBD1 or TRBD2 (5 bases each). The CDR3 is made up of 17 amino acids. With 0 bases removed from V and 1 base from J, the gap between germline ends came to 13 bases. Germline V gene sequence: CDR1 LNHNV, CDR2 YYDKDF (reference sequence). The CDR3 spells CATSREPGGGSYNEQFF. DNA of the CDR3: TGTGCCACCAGCAGAGAGCCAGGTGGGGGTTCCTACAATGAGCAGTTCTTC.

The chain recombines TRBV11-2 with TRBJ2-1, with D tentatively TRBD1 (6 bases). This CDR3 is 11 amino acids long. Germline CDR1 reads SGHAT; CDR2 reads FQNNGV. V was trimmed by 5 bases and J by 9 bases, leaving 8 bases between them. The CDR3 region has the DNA TGTGCCAGCAGCAGCAGGGGTGAGCAGTTCTTC. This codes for CASSSRGEQFF.

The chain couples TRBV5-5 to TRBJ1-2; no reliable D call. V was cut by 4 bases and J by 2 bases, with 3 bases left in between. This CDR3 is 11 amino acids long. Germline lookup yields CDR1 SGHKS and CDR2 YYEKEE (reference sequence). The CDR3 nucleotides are TGTGCCAGCAGCCCGAACTATGGCTACACCTTC. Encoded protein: CASSPNYGYTF.

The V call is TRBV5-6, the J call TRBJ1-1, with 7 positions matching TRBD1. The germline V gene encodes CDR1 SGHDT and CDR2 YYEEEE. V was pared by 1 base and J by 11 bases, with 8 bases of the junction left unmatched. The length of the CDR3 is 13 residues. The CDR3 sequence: CASSLHPQGGAFF. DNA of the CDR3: TGTGCCAGCAGCTTGCATCCGCAGGGGGGTGCTTTCTTT.

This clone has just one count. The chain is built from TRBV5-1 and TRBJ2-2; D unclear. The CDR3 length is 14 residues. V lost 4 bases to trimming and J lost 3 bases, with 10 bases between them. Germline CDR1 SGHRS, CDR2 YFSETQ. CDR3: CASSLATDTGELFF. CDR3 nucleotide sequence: TGCGCCAGCAGCCTGGCGACGGACACCGGGGAGCTGTTTTTT.

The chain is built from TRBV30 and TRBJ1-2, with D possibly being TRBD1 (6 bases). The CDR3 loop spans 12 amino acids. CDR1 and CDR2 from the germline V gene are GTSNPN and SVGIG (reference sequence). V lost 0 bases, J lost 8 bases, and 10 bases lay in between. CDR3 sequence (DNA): TGTGCCTGGAGTGTGGGGGCCGGGGGCTACACCTTC. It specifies CAWSVGAGGYTF.

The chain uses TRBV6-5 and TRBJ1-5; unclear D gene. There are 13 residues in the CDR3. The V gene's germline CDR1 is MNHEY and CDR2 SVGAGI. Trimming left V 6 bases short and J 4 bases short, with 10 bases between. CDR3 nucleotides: TGTGCCAGCAGCACCCGCCCTAATCAGCCCCAGCATTTT. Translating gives CASSTRPNQPQHF.